These 22 T cell receptor beta chains share one sample of origin, sequenced in a study of CD8+ T cells in alopecia areata. RNA extraction was followed by reverse transcription into cDNA, which acted as the sequencing template. Measured with immunoSEQ multiplex PCR; TCRdb has only the in-frame clones, and not every one. The sample contains approximately 140,000 clones, approximately 86% of which appear only once. Treatment described: oral pan-JAK inhibitor, 5-10 mg twice daily. The sample in question was CD8+ T cells sorted from blood, obtained at week 4, from a patient treated with tofacitinib. The receptors here all came from a human donor with alopecia areata.

This clone was counted once. This chain links TRBV29-1 with TRBJ2-7; D is possibly TRBD1 (5 bases). The germline V and J ends were trimmed by 7 bases and 3 bases, with 13 bases remaining between them. The CDR3 consists of 12 residues. Germline V gives CDR1 SQVTM, CDR2 ANQGSEA. The CDR3 DNA sequence: TGCAGCGCCCAAGGGCAGGGCTACGAGCAGTACTTC. It encodes CSAQGQGYEQYF.

This chain links TRBV29-1 with TRBJ1-4; 9 nucleotides align to TRBD1. The CDR3 loop spans 12 amino acids. Germline V lookup: CDR1 SQVTM, CDR2 ANQGSEA. The CDR3 DNA sequence: TGCGGAGGGACAGGGAGATTGGAAAAACTGTTTTTT. It yields the protein CGGTGRLEKLFF.

This sequence joins TRBV29-1 and TRBJ1-1; a possible D gene is TRBD1 (5 bases). V dropped 0 bases and J dropped 7 bases, with 9 bases sitting between them. Germline values: CDR1 SQVTM, CDR2 ANQGSEA. The length of the CDR3 is 12 residues. The CDR3 spells CSVEDGGFEAFF. The CDR3 DNA reads as TGCAGCGTTGAAGATGGGGGGTTTGAAGCTTTCTTT.

V usage is TRBV7-6 and J usage is TRBJ2-3, with no clear D. Germline CDR1 is SGHVS and CDR2 is FNYEAQ. With 1 base removed from V and 7 bases from J, the gap between germline ends came to 15 bases. The CDR3 runs 15 residues. The DNA for the CDR3 is TGTGCCAGCAGCTTAGGGAACCTATTCATGAATACGCAGTATTTT. Translated, it gives CASSLGNLFMNTQYF.

This chain connects TRBV10-2 to TRBJ2-3; 8 bases are a match to TRBD1. Looked up from germline, CDR1 is WSHSY and CDR2 is SAAADI. The CDR3 has 14 residues. With V trimmed by 4 bases and J by 2 bases, 2 bases remained unmatched. The CDR3 DNA sequence: TGCGCCAGCAGTGGGACAGGGACCACAGATACGCAGTATTTT. Its protein product is CASSGTGTTDTQYF.

This chain connects TRBV13 to TRBJ2-7; D is perhaps TRBD2 (5 bases). Germline V gives CDR1 PRHDT, CDR2 FYEKMQ (reference sequence). CDR3 length equals 17 residues. V was shortened by 0 bases and J by 0 bases, with 15 bases between the two germline ends. The CDR3 DNA sequence: TGTGCCAGCAGCTTAGGCCTCCTCGGGAAGGACTCCTACGAGCAGTACTTC. It yields the protein CASSLGLLGKDSYEQYF.

The V gene is TRBV19, the J gene TRBJ1-5, with D tentatively TRBD1 (6 bases). From germline, CDR1 is LNHDA and CDR2 SQIVND (reference sequence). The V gene lost 7 bases and the J gene lost 6 bases, with 10 bases spanning the gap. CDR3 length: 12 residues. The CDR3 DNA sequence: TGTGCCAGTACCACAGGGATTCAGCCCCAGCATTTT. The encoded protein is CASTTGIQPQHF. The variable domain in full, with the rest retrieved from reference TRBV19 and TRBJ1-5, is DGGITQSPKYLFRKEGQNVTLSCEQNLNHDAMYWYRQDPGQGLRLIYYSQIVNDFQKGDIAEGYSVSREKKESFPLTVTSAQKNPTAFYLCASTTGIQPQHFGDGTRLSIL.

The gene calls are TRBV5-1 and TRBJ1-1; D uncertain. V lost 5 bases to trimming and J lost 5 bases, with 16 bases between them. The CDR3 sequence is 14 residues long. CDR1 SGHRS and CDR2 YFSETQ come from the germline V gene. This chain's CDR3 is CASRFTVGRTEAFF. The CDR3 nucleotides are TGCGCCAGCAGGTTTACGGTTGGGAGAACTGAAGCTTTCTTT.

This chain uses TRBV6-6 with TRBJ1-1; D uncertain. V was cut by 6 bases and J by 5 bases, with 10 bases left in between. The germline V gene has CDR1 MNHNY and CDR2 SVGAGI (reference sequence). This CDR3 is built from 12 residues. This chain's CDR3 is CASSPILTEAFF. CDR3 DNA: TGTGCCAGCAGCCCTATTCTTACTGAAGCTTTCTTT.

The chain has TRBV4-1 and TRBJ2-4; the D is unclear. There are 11 residues in the CDR3. The germline gives CDR1 MGHRA, CDR2 YSYEKL. Trimming shortened V by 4 bases and J by 9 bases, and 7 bases separated the two germline ends. In nucleotides, the CDR3 is TGCGCCAGCAGCCTGGTCGGCATTCAGTACTTC. Amino acids: CASSLVGIQYF.

The chain has TRBV29-1 and TRBJ2-7; D might be TRBD2 (5 bases). Germline V gene lookup returns CDR1 SQVTM and CDR2 ANQGSEA. The V end was cut by 5 bases, the J end by 6 bases, with 11 bases between. The CDR3 is 11 amino acids. CDR3 DNA sequence: TGCAGCGTTATCCGGGAAGGCGAGCAGTACTTC. Its translation is CSVIREGEQYF.

This clone was observed a single time. This chain links TRBV5-1 with TRBJ2-5; D unclear. The J call could be wrong; TRBJ2-7 is a better fit for the DNA end. The CDR3 loop spans 13 amino acids. CDR1 is SGHRS and CDR2 is YFSETQ in the germline V gene. The CDR3 is CASSFGSSYEQYF. DNA for the CDR3: TGCGCCAGCAGCTTTGGCAGCTCCTACGAGCAGTACTTC.

The rearrangement links TRBV4-1 to TRBJ2-1, with 10 nucleotides matching TRBD2. The junction had 11 bases not matched to a gene; V was cut back by 1 base and J by 8 bases. The germline CDR1 and CDR2 sequences are MGHRA and YSYEKL. The CDR3 length is 17 residues. CDR3 in DNA: TGCGCCAGCAGCCAAGTTACGGGCCTAGCGGGAGAGGATGAGCAGTTCTTC. As protein: CASSQVTGLAGEDEQFF.

V and J are TRBV9 and TRBJ2-2; 7 bases fit TRBD2. From germline, CDR1 is SGDLS and CDR2 YYNGEE. The ends lost 4 bases at V and 6 bases at J; junction bases unmatched: 3. CDR3 size: 13 residues. The CDR3 is CASSPGGPGELFF. The CDR3 DNA reads TGTGCCAGCAGCCCGGGGGGTCCCGGGGAGCTGTTTTTT.

The CDR3 region has the DNA TGTGCCAGCAGCTTAGAATCAGGGGGTCAAGAGACCCAGTACTTC. It encodes CASSLESGGQETQYF. The rearrangement links TRBV7-6 to TRBJ2-5; 7 bases fit TRBD1. The CDR3 extends over 15 amino acids. The germline gives CDR1 SGHVS, CDR2 FNYEAQ. The ends lost 1 base at V and 2 bases at J; junction bases unmatched: 4.

The chain has TRBV7-6 and TRBJ2-1; D gene uncertain. Trimming shortened V by 2 bases and J by 2 bases, and 10 bases separated the two germline ends. Germline V CDR1 and CDR2: SGHVS, FNYEAQ. The CDR3 runs 15 residues. CDR3 sequence: CASSLSYSTYNEQFF. The CDR3 DNA reads TGTGCCAGCAGCTTATCATATTCGACCTACAATGAGCAGTTCTTC. Supplemented by reference TRBV7-6 and TRBJ2-1, the full variable domain reads GAGVSQSPRYKVTKRGQDVALRCDPISGHVSLYWYRQALGQGPEFLTYFNYEAQQDKSGLPNDRFSAERPEGSISTLTIQRTEQRDSAMYRCASSLSYSTYNEQFFGPGTRLTVL.

V and J are TRBV6-5 and TRBJ2-7, with D unclear. Deletions cut 4 bases from V and 3 bases from J, with 10 bases between. CDR1 MNHEY and CDR2 SVGAGI come from the germline V gene. This CDR3 is 13 amino acids long. CDR3 loop: CASSSARHYEQYF. The CDR3, as DNA: TGTGCCAGCAGTTCAGCCAGACACTACGAGCAGTACTTC.

This chain joins TRBV29-1 and TRBJ2-7, with TRBD1 as a possible D gene (6 bases). Deletions cut 4 bases from V and 4 bases from J, with 11 bases between. The CDR3 runs 12 residues. Germline CDR1 reads SQVTM; CDR2 reads ANQGSEA. CDR3 amino acids: CSVVVRGYEQYF. In DNA form, the CDR3 reads TGCAGCGTTGTAGTCAGGGGATACGAGCAGTACTTC.

The chain has TRBV5-6 and TRBJ2-1; D may be TRBD2 (6 bases). Germline assignment: CDR1 SGHDT and CDR2 YYEEEE. The CDR3 sequence is 15 residues long. Trimming pared 0 bases from V and 8 bases from J, leaving 15 bases between. In DNA form, the CDR3 reads TGTGCCAGCAGCTTGGGTGGGGGACTTCCCGATGAGCAGTTCTTC. It yields the protein CASSLGGGLPDEQFF.

The genes are TRBV10-2 and TRBJ2-1; D is perhaps TRBD1 or TRBD2 (5 bases each). Per germline, CDR1 WSHSY and CDR2 SAAADI. The CDR3 is 12 amino acids. Trimming shortened V by 6 bases and J by 5 bases, and 8 bases separated the two germline ends. CDR3 DNA: TGCGCCAGCAGCGGGGCCCACAATGAGCAGTTCTTC. It translates to CASSGAHNEQFF.

In this sample, this clone turned up a few times. The chain carries TRBV29-1 and TRBJ1-2; maybe TRBD1 (5 bases). The CDR3 contains 13 residues. Trimming cost V 0 bases and J 7 bases, with 12 bases left between them. The germline gives CDR1 SQVTM, CDR2 ANQGSEA. CDR3 nucleotide sequence: TGCAGCGTTGAAGATCGTGACGGGACTGGCTACACCTTC. Protein sequence: CSVEDRDGTGYTF. Full variable domain (remainder filled in from reference TRBV29-1 and TRBJ1-2): SAVISQKPSRDICQRGTSLTIQCQVDSQVTMMFWYRQQPGQSLTLIATANQGSEATYESGFVIDKFPISRPNLTFSTLTVSNMSPEDSSIYLCSVEDRDGTGYTFGSGTRLTVV.

This rearrangement joins TRBV27 to TRBJ2-1; TRBD2 agrees at 11 bases. Germline V lookup: CDR1 MNHEY, CDR2 SMNVEV (reference sequence). The junction had 7 bases not matched to a gene; V was cut back by 2 bases and J by 10 bases. This CDR3 has 15 amino acids. The CDR3, as DNA: TGTGCCAGCAGTTTAGGGACTAGCGGCCAGTTGGAGCAGTTCTTC. This sequence encodes CASSLGTSGQLEQFF.